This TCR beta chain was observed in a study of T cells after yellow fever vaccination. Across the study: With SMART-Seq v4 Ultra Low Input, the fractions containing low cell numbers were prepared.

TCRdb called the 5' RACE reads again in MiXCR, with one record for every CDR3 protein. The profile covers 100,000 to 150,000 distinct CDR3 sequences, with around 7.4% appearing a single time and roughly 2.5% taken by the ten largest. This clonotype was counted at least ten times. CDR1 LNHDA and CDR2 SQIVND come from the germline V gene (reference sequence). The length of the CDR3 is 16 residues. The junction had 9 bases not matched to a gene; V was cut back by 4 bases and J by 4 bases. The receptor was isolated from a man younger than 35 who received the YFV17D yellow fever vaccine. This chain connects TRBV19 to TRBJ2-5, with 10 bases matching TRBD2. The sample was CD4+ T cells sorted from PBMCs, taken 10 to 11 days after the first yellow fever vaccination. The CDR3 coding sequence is TGTGCCAGTAGTAACGAGCGGGGGGGCCAGGGAGAGACCCAGTACTTC. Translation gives CASSNERGGQGETQYF.